This T cell receptor (beta chain) was sequenced in a study of blood T cell repertoires in COVID-19 (dated by TCRdb to about 2020). Notes on the research overall: Samples from collaborators originated in the United States, Italy and Spain and spanned both the acute and convalescent phases of COVID-19. The prospective study material was composed of cDNA or gDNA derived from T cells, B-cell-depleted T cells, or PBMCs. The repertoires were released in a freely available public database meant as a resource for research on the immune response to SARS-CoV-2. Where available, HLA class I and class II types were obtained from metadata supplied by the sample provider rather than from assay-based typing. Subjects who had been exposed to COVID-19, were actively infected with it, or had recovered from it provided the deeply sampled blood TCRbeta repertoires that made up the dataset. Samples came from the ongoing ImmuneRACE study (first 160 participants) plus 1,254 subjects from 6 global collaborators. Nearly every sample came with metadata listing a de-identified subject ID, COVID-19 status, age in years and sex.

Whole blood was collected in K2EDTA tubes by collaborating institutions according to the institutions' own protocols. For TCRbeta analysis, collaborators shipped samples in one of three forms: frozen whole blood, isolated PBMCs, or DNA extracted from either of those sample types. Overall study outcomes, separate from this receptor: How much clinical and demographic metadata was included differed by source and by participant, and the metadata was provided uncurated.

As regards this clone: It lacks a known antigen. The sample holds no much larger clone one base away, and base qualities are not on file.

The immunoSEQ Assay, a bias-controlled multiplex PCR, was used to amplify TCRbeta CDR3 regions from genomic DNA. In the original analysis: The number of nucleated cells in each sample was estimated from the amplification of reference gene primers within the assay. Sequence reads were collapsed and filtered to measure the absolute abundance of every unique TCRbeta CDR3 rearrangement. For each sample, productive Simpson clonality was calculated as the square root of Simpson's diversity index over productive rearrangements. TCRdb obtained this table from immuneACCESS and retained in-frame rearrangements with V and J assigned. These tables miss some clones; where compared with another copy, unresolved V genes account for less than half of the shortfall, and the remainder is unexplained. V and J calls and clone size are copied from that table; D and trimming were computed from the DNA. Here the sample has around 56,000 clones; around 82% occur a single time. Approximately 7% of the sample is taken by the ten largest.

Measured from the cysteine to the phenylalanine, the CDR3 is 14 residues long. Only CDR3 DNA remains: 42 bases, in frame from the first base. Reading the germline V gene (reference sequence) gives CDR1 GTSNPN and CDR2 SVGIG. V is shortened by 1 base, J by 2 bases, and the region joining them spans 6 bases. The sequence was collected from a man in his 60s with acute or convalescent COVID-19. The chain is encoded by TRBV30 joined to TRBJ2-6; the D gene is unclear. Sequenced input: peripheral blood. The CDR3 protein is CAWSGQAGANVLTF. In nucleotides, the sequence is TGTGCCTGGAGTGGCCAGGCTGGGGCCAACGTCCTGACTTTC.